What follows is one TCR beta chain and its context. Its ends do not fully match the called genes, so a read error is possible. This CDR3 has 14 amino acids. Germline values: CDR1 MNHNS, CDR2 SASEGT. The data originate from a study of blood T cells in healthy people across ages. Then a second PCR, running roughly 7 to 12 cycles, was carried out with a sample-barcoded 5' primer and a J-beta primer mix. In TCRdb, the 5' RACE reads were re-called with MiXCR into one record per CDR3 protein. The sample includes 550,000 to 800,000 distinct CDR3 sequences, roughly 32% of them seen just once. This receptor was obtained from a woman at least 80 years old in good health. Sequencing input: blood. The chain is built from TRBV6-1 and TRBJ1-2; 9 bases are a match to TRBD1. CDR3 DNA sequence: TGTGCCAGCGCGGGGACAGGGATTAACTATGGCCACACCTTC. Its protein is CASAGTGINYGHTF.